The rows below give T cell receptor beta chains drawn from one sample of a study of shared clonotypes between healthy human individuals. Profiled with immunoSEQ multiplex PCR; TCRdb holds only in-frame clones, not every one. The table has roughly 2,300,000 clones, approximately 90% seen once; the top ten hold 0.37%. Sequencing used naive CD4+ T cells from PBMCs. The origin of the receptors is a man between 18 and 29 years old in good health. Some clones in this sample may be carry-over from other donors' samples. Both conserved end residues are part of each CDR3. D genes are given only for firm matches. Some rows have no size entry. The others give once, few or many, or a class for an expanded clone.

size,V,J,D,DNA,CDR3
NA,TRBV5-1,TRBJ2-1,TRBD2,TGCGCCAGCAGTATTGGGACTAGCGGGAATGAGCAGTTCTTC,CASSIGTSGNEQFF
NA,TRBV5-1,TRBJ1-5,TRBD1,TGCGCCAGCAGCCCTGGACAGGGGAGTCAGCCCCAGCATTTT,CASSPGQGSQPQHF
NA,TRBV5-1,TRBJ2-6,TRBD1,TGCGCCAGCAGCTTCCGGGACAGGGGGTTTTCTGGGGCCAACGTCCTGACTTTC,CASSFRDRGFSGANVLTF
NA,TRBV19,TRBJ1-4,NA,TGTGCCAGTAGTGGTACCAGGGGAGGCAATGAAAAACTGTTTTTT,CASSGTRGGNEKLFF
NA,TRBV19,TRBJ2-7,TRBD1,TGTGCCAGTAGTAAGACCGGGGGACAGGGGGCGTACGAGCAGTACTTC,CASSKTGGQGAYEQYF
NA,TRBV28,TRBJ2-7,NA,TGTGCCAGCAGACACCGCCCGGGGGTTCTCAGGGACGAGCAGTACTTC,CASRHRPGVLRDEQYF
once,TRBV6-1,TRBJ1-5,NA,TGTGCCAGCAGTGAAGTAGAGACAGCCTTTAGGCAGCCCCAGCATTTT,CASSEVETAFRQPQHF
NA,TRBV11-2,TRBJ2-3,TRBD2,TGTGCCAGCAGCTTAGCTTTGGGTGGGCTAGCGGGAGATCTTACGCAGTATTTT,CASSLALGGLAGDLTQYF
NA,TRBV18,TRBJ1-2,NA,TGTGCCAGCTCACCCCCCCGGGACGGTCCCTATGGCTACACCTTC,CASSPPRDGPYGYTF
NA,TRBV28,TRBJ1-5,NA,TGTGCCAGCAGTCTATGGGGGGGGAATCAGCCCCAGCATTTT,CASSLWGGNQPQHF
NA,TRBV19,TRBJ1-5,TRBD1,TGTGCCAGTAGTCACGGGACAGGGGGGTTTTATAGCAATCAGCCCCAGCATTTT,CASSHGTGGFYSNQPQHF
NA,TRBV5-1,TRBJ2-7,NA,TGCGCCAGCAGCCCCATAGGGCTTAGCGACGAGCAGTACTTC,CASSPIGLSDEQYF
NA,TRBV28,TRBJ1-1,NA,TGTGCCAGCAGGTCGACATGGCCACCATGGGCTGAAGCTTTCTTT,CASRSTWPPWAEAFF
NA,TRBV2,TRBJ2-1,NA,TGTGCCGGGTCCGGGACTGGCCAAAATGAGCAGTTCTTC,CAGSGTGQNEQFF
NA,TRBV28,TRBJ1-2,NA,TGTGCCAGCGCCATTGCCGCTAACTATGGCTACACCTTC,CASAIAANYGYTF
NA,TRBV28,TRBJ1-4,NA,TGTGCCAGCAGTTCTGGACAGTGGGGTGAAAAACTGTTTTTT,CASSSGQWGEKLFF
NA,TRBV4-1,TRBJ1-2,NA,TGCGCCAGCAGCCAAGGGACGGCCCTTAACTATGGCTACACCTTC,CASSQGTALNYGYTF
NA,TRBV7-6,TRBJ1-4,NA,TGTGCCAGCAGCCCGGGACTGTCGAATGAAAAACTGTTTTTT,CASSPGLSNEKLFF
NA,TRBV7-9,TRBJ1-1,NA,TGTGCCAGCAGCCAGTGGGGGAGGCCTGAAGCTTTCTTT,CASSQWGRPEAFF
NA,TRBV19,TRBJ2-1,TRBD2,TGTGCCAGTAGTATCGGGACTACCTTGGCCTACTACAATGAGCAGTTCTTC,CASSIGTTLAYYNEQFF
NA,TRBV5-1,TRBJ2-2,TRBD1,TGCGCCAGCAGCAAAAGGACAGGGGACACCGGGGAGCTGTTTTTT,CASSKRTGDTGELFF
NA,TRBV19,TRBJ1-2,NA,TGTGCCAGTAGTGTCGGACAGCGATATGGCTACACCTTC,CASSVGQRYGYTF
NA,TRBV14,TRBJ1-1,NA,TGTGCCAGCAGCCAAGATCCGGCAGGGTCGTATACCACTGAAGCTTTCTTT,CASSQDPAGSYTTEAFF
NA,TRBV19,TRBJ2-3,TRBD1,TGTGCCAGTAGTATGGGGACAGGGGCAGATACGCAGTATTTT,CASSMGTGADTQYF
NA,TRBV5-1,TRBJ1-2,NA,TGCGCCAGCAGCTTGGTCGGGGCCGAGGGGAACTATGGCTACACCTTC,CASSLVGAEGNYGYTF
NA,TRBV20-1,TRBJ2-5,NA,TGCAGTGCAGAAGAAGAACGGGCCCAGTACTTC,CSAEEERAQYF
once,TRBV28,TRBJ2-7,TRBD2,TGTGCCAGCAGTCTTAGCGGGACCACCTACGAGCAGTACTTC,CASSLSGTTYEQYF
NA,TRBV7-2,TRBJ1-5,TRBD1,TGTGCCAGCAGCCCCCGGACAGGGGCTCAGCCCCAGCATTTT,CASSPRTGAQPQHF
NA,TRBV6-5,TRBJ2-7,TRBD1,TGTGCCAGCAGCAGGGACAGATTAGAGCAGTACTTC,CASSRDRLEQYF
NA,TRBV7-9,TRBJ2-2,NA,TGTGCCAGCAGCCCCCCTAGCGTAGCGAACACCGGGGAGCTGTTTTTT,CASSPPSVANTGELFF
NA,TRBV11-3,TRBJ2-3,NA,TGTGCCAGCAGCTTAGGGTTTGTCACAGATACGCAGTATTTT,CASSLGFVTDTQYF
NA,TRBV5-1,TRBJ2-1,TRBD2,TGCGCCAGCAGCTTGATAGTTCTAGCGGGAAACAATGAGCAGTTCTTC,CASSLIVLAGNNEQFF
NA,TRBV6-5,TRBJ2-3,NA,TGTGCCAGCAGTTACTCTGGGGTGTACACAGATACGCAGTATTTT,CASSYSGVYTDTQYF